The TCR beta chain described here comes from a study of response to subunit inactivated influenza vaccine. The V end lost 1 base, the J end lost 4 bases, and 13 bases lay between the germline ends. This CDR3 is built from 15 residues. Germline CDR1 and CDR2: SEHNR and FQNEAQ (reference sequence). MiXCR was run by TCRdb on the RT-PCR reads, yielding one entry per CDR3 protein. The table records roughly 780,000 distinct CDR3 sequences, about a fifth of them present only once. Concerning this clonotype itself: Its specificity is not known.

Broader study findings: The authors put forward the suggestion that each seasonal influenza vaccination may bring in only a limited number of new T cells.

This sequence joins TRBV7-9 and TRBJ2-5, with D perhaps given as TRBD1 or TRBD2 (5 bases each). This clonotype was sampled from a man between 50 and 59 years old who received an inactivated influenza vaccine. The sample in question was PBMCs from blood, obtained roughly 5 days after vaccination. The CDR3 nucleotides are TGTGCCAGCAGCTTAGAGTGGGGGAATACAGAGACCCAGTACTTC. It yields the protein CASSLEWGNTETQYF.